The next 28 T cell receptor beta chains were all read from a single sample in a study of identical twins. MiXCR, run by TCRdb on the 5' RACE reads, gives a single entry per CDR3 protein. Altogether some 500,000 distinct CDR3 sequences are present, 22% being singletons, with the ten largest covering under 0.95%. These data were likewise used in another study, on T cells expressing NK-cell markers.

Sequences were obtained from CD4+ T cells sorted from blood. The receptors shown here come from a woman under 30 in good health.

CDR3 DNA: TGTGCCAGCATGGGACTAGCGCGGGCCTACGAGCAGTACTTC. Translating gives CASMGLARAYEQYF. The chain couples TRBV2 to TRBJ2-7; 10 bases align to TRBD2. The CDR3 extends over 14 amino acids. Germline V gene lookup returns CDR1 SNHLY and CDR2 FYNNEI. With V trimmed by 7 bases and J by 2 bases, 5 bases remained unmatched. Filled out from reference TRBV2 and TRBJ2-7, the complete variable domain reads EPEVTQTPSHQVTQMGQEVILRCVPISNHLYFYWYRQILGQKVEFLVSFYNNEISEKSEIFDDQFSVERPDGSNFTLKIRSTKLEDSAMYFCASMGLARAYEQYFGPGTRLTVT.

The V gene is TRBV28, the J gene TRBJ2-1, with unresolved D. Germline CDR1 MDHEN, CDR2 SYDVKM. V lost 1 base to trimming and J lost 0 bases, with 13 bases between them. This CDR3 is built from 17 residues. The DNA of the CDR3 is TGTGCCAGCAGTTTATACTTAAGGGCGAGCTCCTACAATGAGCAGTTCTTC. Translation: CASSLYLRASSYNEQFF.

In this sample, this clonotype turned up a few times. The V and J genes are TRBV3-1 and TRBJ1-1, with 7 bases identical to TRBD1. The CDR3 has 14 residues. Germline V gene lookup returns CDR1 LGHDT and CDR2 YNNKEL (reference sequence). V lost 1 base and J lost 6; bases outside the gene matches: 5. CDR3 nucleotides: TGTGCCAGCAGCCAAGGTAGGACAGGCGCTGAAGCTTTCTTT. Protein: CASSQGRTGAEAFF.

A few counts support this clonotype. V usage is TRBV18 and J usage is TRBJ1-1; TRBD1 aligns across 9 bases. CDR1 is KGHSH and CDR2 is LQKENI in the germline V gene. CDR3 length: 16 amino acids. Trimming took 5 bases from V and 2 from J; bases not matched to a gene: 9. The CDR3 DNA sequence: TGTGCCAGCTCAGAAGGGACAGGGATATATAACACTGAAGCTTTCTTT. Protein: CASSEGTGIYNTEAFF.

J is TRBJ2-3 and V is TRBV7-2, with D maybe TRBD1 (6 bases). Trimming removed 2 bases at V and 4 bases at J, with 10 bases between. This CDR3 contains 14 residues. Germline lookup yields CDR1 SGHTA and CDR2 FQGNSA. DNA of the CDR3: TGTGCCAGCAGCTTACACAGGGCCGCAGATACGCAGTATTTT. Translated: CASSLHRAADTQYF.

The chain couples TRBV28 to TRBJ1-5; no firm D call. This CDR3 is 15 amino acids long. The V end lost 4 bases, the J end lost 7 bases, and 17 bases lay between the germline ends. Looked up from germline, CDR1 is MDHEN and CDR2 is SYDVKM. CDR3 residues: CASSSLSGIGQPQHF. As DNA, the CDR3 is TGTGCCAGCAGTTCTTTAAGTGGAATTGGCCAGCCCCAGCATTTT.

V gene TRBV5-1 combines with J gene TRBJ2-5, with unresolved D. V was cut by 3 bases and J by 3 bases, with 3 bases left in between. Germline values: CDR1 SGHRS, CDR2 YFSETQ. This CDR3 contains 11 residues. DNA for the CDR3: TGCGCCAGCAGCTACAAAGAGACCCAGTACTTC. Protein sequence: CASSYKETQYF.

This clonotype was counted a few times. V and J are TRBV7-3 and TRBJ2-2, with 8 positions matching TRBD2. CDR1 is SGHTA and CDR2 is FQGTGA in the germline V gene. Trimming at V came to 5 bases and at J to 7 bases, leaving 6 bases not matched to a gene. The length of the CDR3 is 14 residues. The CDR3 nucleotides are TGTGCCAGCAGCCGGGGGGGGAATGGCGGGGAGCTGTTTTTT. Encoded protein: CASSRGGNGGELFF. The variable domain in full, completed from reference TRBV7-3 and TRBJ2-2, reads GAGVSQTPSNKVTEKGKYVELRCDPISGHTALYWYRQSLGQGPEFLIYFQGTGAADDSGLPNDRFFAVRPEGSVSTLKIQRTERGDSAVYLCASSRGGNGGELFFGEGSRLTVL.

This clonotype was seen a handful of times. The V and J genes are TRBV6-1 and TRBJ2-3; TRBD2 matches at 7 bases. The CDR3 is made up of 13 amino acids. Germline CDR1 reads MNHNS; CDR2 reads SASEGT. V lost 6 bases to trimming and J lost 7 bases; unmatched junction nucleotides: 7. The CDR3 here is CASRRGSSNTQYF. The CDR3 nucleotides read TGTGCCAGCAGGCGCGGGAGTAGCAATACGCAGTATTTT.

V gene TRBV5-1 combines with J gene TRBJ1-1; possibly TRBD1 for D (5 bases). Deletions cut 4 bases from V and 1 base from J, with 11 bases between. The CDR3 loop spans 14 amino acids. Per germline, CDR1 SGHRS and CDR2 YFSETQ. CDR3 sequence (DNA): TGCGCCAGCAGCAGGACACGCCCGAACACTGAAGCTTTCTTT. Translating it yields CASSRTRPNTEAFF.

In this sample, this clonotype turned up a few times. The gene calls are TRBV5-1 and TRBJ2-5; D gene uncertain. V was clipped by 0 bases and J by 7 bases, with 4 bases between them. Germline-derived CDR1 and CDR2 are SGHRS and YFSETQ. The CDR3 spans 11 residues. Written as DNA, the CDR3 is TGCGCCAGCAGCTTGGGTCGGACCCAGTACTTC. Translation: CASSLGRTQYF.

In its sample, this clonotype was seen a few times. V and J are TRBV3-1 and TRBJ2-7; 7 nucleotides line up with TRBD1. This CDR3 has 13 amino acids. J was trimmed by 5 bases and V by 7 bases; bases with no gene match: 8. The V gene's germline CDR1 is LGHDT and CDR2 YNNKEL (reference sequence). The DNA for the CDR3 is TGTGCCAGCAACTACAGGGGTCTGGACGAGCAGTACTTC. This gives the protein CASNYRGLDEQYF.

This CDR3 is CASSYSRGGPMREQFF. In DNA form, the CDR3 reads TGTGCCAGCAGTTACTCCCGTGGAGGTCCTATGCGAGAGCAGTTCTTC. The gene calls are TRBV6-5 and TRBJ2-1, with D perhaps TRBD2 (5 bases). Trimming stripped 0 bases from V and 10 bases from J, with 19 bases between. The CDR3 runs 16 residues. Germline V lookup: CDR1 MNHEY, CDR2 SVGAGI.

This clonotype occurred many times. The chain is built from TRBV6-2 or TRBV6-3 and TRBJ2-7, with D possibly being TRBD1 (6 bases). This CDR3 has 14 amino acids. V was clipped by 6 bases and J by 2 bases, with 14 bases between them. Germline CDR1 and CDR2: MNHEY and SVGEGT. DNA for the CDR3: TGTGCCAGCAGCCACCCCGGACAGACCTACGAGCAGTACTTC. Translating it yields CASSHPGQTYEQYF.

J is TRBJ2-1 and V is TRBV12-3 or TRBV12-4; D gene uncertain. The CDR3 totals 13 residues. V was pared by 2 bases and J by 4 bases, with 6 bases between. This CDR3 reads CASSLQRYNEQFF. CDR3 nucleotides: TGTGCCAGCAGTTTACAGAGATACAATGAGCAGTTCTTC.

Note on this clonotype: Mismatch with germline at one junction end may stem from a read error. The rearrangement joins TRBV5-1 to TRBJ2-7; TRBD1 matches 9 bases. This CDR3 has 15 amino acids. Per the germline V gene, CDR1 is SGHRS and CDR2 is YFSETQ. In DNA, the CDR3 is TGCGCCAGCAGATTGGGACAGGGAAGCTCCTACGAGCAGTACTTC. This gives the protein CASRLGQGSSYEQYF.

This clonotype was seen a handful of times. The V call is TRBV5-1, the J call TRBJ2-5; 8 positions match TRBD2. CDR1 is SGHRS, CDR2 YFSETQ, per germline. The ends lost 5 bases at V and 4 bases at J; junction bases unmatched: 10. This CDR3 contains 15 residues. CDR3 residues: CASRFGSGIVETQYF. The CDR3 DNA follows: TGCGCCAGCAGGTTCGGTAGCGGGATCGTAGAGACCCAGTACTTC.

The CDR3 DNA reads as TGTGCCACCAGCGGTTACCGGGACGCAGCTTCCTACGAGCAGTACTTC. This translates into CATSGYRDAASYEQYF. The V and J genes are TRBV15 and TRBJ2-7; tentatively, D is TRBD1 or TRBD2 (5 bases each). Germline loops: CDR1 LNHNV, CDR2 YYDKDF (reference sequence). V lost 5 bases and J lost 1, with 18 bases in between. The CDR3 is 16 residues long. The whole variable domain, remainder taken from reference TRBV15 and TRBJ2-7, is DAMVIQNPRYQVTQFGKPVTLSCSQTLNHNVMYWYQQKSSQAPKLLFHYYDKDFNNEADTPDNFQSRRPNTSFCFLDIRSPGLGDTAMYLCATSGYRDAASYEQYFGPGTRLTVT.

The V call is TRBV20-1, the J call TRBJ1-2; 8 bases line up with TRBD1. The CDR3 is made up of 13 amino acids. CDR1 is DFQATT and CDR2 is SNEGSKA in the germline V gene (reference sequence). The ends lost 6 bases at V and 7 bases at J; junction bases unmatched: 10. CDR3 DNA: TGCAGTGCCCAGGACAGGGAGGTGGGTGGCTACACCTTC. Translated, it gives CSAQDREVGGYTF.

This clonotype has more than one count but fewer than ten. CDR3 bases: TGTGCCAGCAGCTTGGGAGCGTGGGCCCAGTACTTC. This translates into CASSLGAWAQYF. The chain joins TRBV5-6 to TRBJ2-5; D is uncertain. Germline lookup yields CDR1 SGHDT and CDR2 YYEEEE. The CDR3 covers 12 residues. The V gene lost 0 bases and the J gene lost 9 bases, with 9 bases spanning the gap.

This clonotype has a count of ten or more. The chain employs TRBV12-3 or TRBV12-4 and TRBJ2-1; weak D call: TRBD2 (6 bases). The CDR3 totals 13 residues. The V end lost 7 bases, the J end lost 6 bases, and 13 bases lay between the germline ends. The CDR3, as DNA: TGTGCCAGCACCGATCTAGCGATCAATGAGCAGTTCTTC. Its protein product is CASTDLAINEQFF.

V usage is TRBV20-1 and J usage is TRBJ2-7; 8 nucleotides match TRBD2. CDR1 and CDR2 from the germline V gene are DFQATT and SNEGSKA (reference sequence). The CDR3 is 13 residues long. The V segment lost 5 bases and the J segment 3 bases; nucleotides outside the gene matches: 6. CDR3 DNA: TGCAGTGCTGGGGGGGCGGGAGGCTACGAGCAGTACTTC. Its protein is CSAGGAGGYEQYF.

J is TRBJ2-3 and V is TRBV7-2, with unresolved D. Germline CDR1 SGHTA, CDR2 FQGNSA. This CDR3 is built from 13 residues. The V gene lost 4 bases and the J gene lost 1 base, with 6 bases spanning the gap. The CDR3 sequence: CASSSYRTDTQYF. The CDR3 nucleotides read TGTGCCAGCAGCTCTTACCGCACAGATACGCAGTATTTT.

The V and J genes are TRBV5-1 and TRBJ2-3; the D gene is possibly TRBD2 (5 bases). The CDR3 covers 15 residues. Germline CDR1 reads SGHRS; CDR2 reads YFSETQ. Trimming shortened V by 0 bases and J by 5 bases, and 13 bases separated the two germline ends. CDR3 DNA: TGCGCCAGCAGCTTGGCCCTGCGGGTGGTAGATACGCAGTATTTT. Its translation is CASSLALRVVDTQYF.

A few counts support this clonotype. This chain connects TRBV6-5 to TRBJ1-2; no firm D call. This CDR3 spans 10 amino acids. Per the germline V gene, CDR1 is MNHEY and CDR2 is SVGAGI. V lost 6 bases and J lost 4, with 3 bases in between. Here the CDR3 reads CASRGYGYTF. The DNA for the CDR3 is TGTGCCAGCAGGGGCTATGGCTACACCTTC.

This clonotype occurred many times. The CDR3 is CASSLEGLRGEQFF. CDR3 DNA: TGTGCCAGCAGCTTAGAGGGTCTACGCGGTGAGCAGTTCTTC. The chain recombines TRBV7-2 with TRBJ2-1; D not resolved. V lost 1 base and J 9 bases, leaving 13 bases between the germline ends. There are 14 residues in the CDR3. The germline CDR1 and CDR2 sequences are SGHTA and FQGNSA.

Ten or more counts support this clonotype. The V gene is TRBV12-3 or TRBV12-4, the J gene TRBJ1-5; weak D call: TRBD1 (6 bases). The CDR3 consists of 16 residues. V dropped 5 bases and J dropped 6 bases, with 20 bases sitting between them. Here the CDR3 DNA reads TGTGCCAGCAGTCCTTCCGGGACAAATTTCGCTCAGCCCCAGCATTTT. Translating gives CASSPSGTNFAQPQHF.

This clonotype was counted between two and nine times. V usage is TRBV29-1 and J usage is TRBJ2-5, with 7 bases that match TRBD1. The V gene end was trimmed by 4 bases and the J gene end by 2 bases; junction bases not matched to a gene: 1. The CDR3 covers 12 residues. Germline CDR1 reads SQVTM; CDR2 reads ANQGSEA. The CDR3 loop reads CSVGDSQETQYF. The CDR3, as DNA: TGCAGCGTTGGGGACAGTCAAGAGACCCAGTACTTC.